These 2 T cell receptor beta chains were sequenced from one sample in a study of blood T cells in healthy people across ages. Then a second PCR, running roughly 6 to 12 cycles, was carried out with a sample-barcoded 5' primer and a J-beta primer mix. MiXCR, run by TCRdb on the 5' RACE reads, gives a single entry per CDR3 protein. Of some 880,000 distinct CDR3 sequences listed, 30% to 45% are singletons. The sample comprised blood. The receptors stem from a man in his late teens or twenties in good health.

The sample holds a few counts of this clonotype. V is TRBV7-2 and J is TRBJ1-2, with D possibly being TRBD1 (5 bases). There are 15 residues in the CDR3. Trimming pared 3 bases from V and 0 bases from J, leaving 11 bases between. Germline V gene sequence: CDR1 SGHTA, CDR2 FQGNSA. The CDR3 DNA reads TGTGCCAGCAGCTTTCCAGGGAAAGCTAACTATGGCTACACCTTC. This encodes CASSFPGKANYGYTF.

This clonotype was counted a few times. The chain recombines TRBV28 with TRBJ1-2; D perhaps matches TRBD1 (6 bases). This CDR3 contains 11 residues. V dropped 8 bases and J dropped 7 bases, with 11 bases sitting between them. Germline lookup yields CDR1 MDHEN and CDR2 SYDVKM. The CDR3 is CASRGQFGYTF. For the CDR3, the DNA is TGTGCCAGCCGGGGACAATTTGGCTACACCTTC.